The text below deals with one T cell receptor (beta chain). Its antigen is not yet known. One base away there is no much larger clone; base qualities are not given. The immunoSEQ Assay, a bias-controlled multiplex PCR, was used to amplify TCRbeta CDR3 regions from genomic DNA. Processing in the source paper ran as follows. Within the assay, amplification of reference gene primers was used to estimate how many nucleated cells each sample contained. To quantify the absolute abundance of each unique TCRbeta CDR3 rearrangement, sequence reads were collapsed and filtered. For each sample, productive Simpson clonality was calculated as the square root of Simpson's diversity index over productive rearrangements. Not all clones reach the TCRdb copy of this immuneACCESS table, which keeps in-frame sequences only. Checked studies attribute under half of the gap to unresolved V genes and leave the rest unexplained. Clonal size and the V and J genes are those of that table, whereas D and trimming came from the DNA. The sample table shows about 270,000 clones, and roughly 86% are seen once. The top ten clonotypes cover about 8.7% of the sample.

The sample belongs to a study of blood T cell repertoires in COVID-19 (dated by TCRdb to about 2020). Notes on the research overall: The collaborator samples originated in the United States, Italy and Spain and spanned the acute and convalescent phases of COVID-19. The prospective study material was composed of cDNA or gDNA derived from T cells, B-cell-depleted T cells, or PBMCs. The dataset comprised deeply sampled blood TCRbeta repertoires from subjects exposed to, actively infected with, or recovered from COVID-19. The repertoires were released in a freely available public database intended as a resource for research on the immune response to SARS-CoV-2. The samples were drawn from two sources: the first 160 participants of the ongoing ImmuneRACE study, and 1,000 to 1,500 subjects contributed by 6 global collaborators. A de-identified subject ID, COVID-19 status, age in years and sex were almost always included in the sample metadata. HLA class I and class II types, where available, came from metadata supplied by the sample provider rather than from assay-based typing. The study at large found these results: Clinical and demographic metadata were provided uncurated, with the amount varying by source and participant.

CDR1 and CDR2, per the germline V gene, are SGHRS and YFSETQ. Trimming removed 5 bases from V and 3 bases from J; the gene matches leave 13 bases unexplained. Taken from cysteine to phenylalanine, the CDR3 has 17 residues. Just CDR3 DNA is preserved here, 51 bases in frame from base 1. Whole blood was collected in K2EDTA tubes by collaborating institutions according to the institutions' own protocols. Collaborator samples were shipped for TCRbeta analysis as frozen whole blood, isolated PBMCs, or DNA extracted from either sample type. Sequencing used peripheral blood. The rearrangement combines TRBV5-1 with TRBJ1-1; TRBD1 agrees with 10 junctional bases. The source of this sequence is a man in his forties or fifties with active or convalescent COVID-19. The CDR3 in this case is CASRRGQGLTGYTEAFF. The DNA reads TGCGCCAGCAGGCGGGGACAGGGGTTGACGGGGTACACTGAAGCTTTCTTT. Supplemented by the reference TRBV5-1 and TRBJ1-1 proteins around the CDR3, the complete variable domain is KAGVTQTPRYLIKTRGQQVTLSCSPISGHRSVSWYQQTPGQGLQFLFEYFSETQRNKGNFPGRFSGRQFSNSRSEMNVSTLELGDSALYLCASRRGQGLTGYTEAFFGQGTRLTVV.